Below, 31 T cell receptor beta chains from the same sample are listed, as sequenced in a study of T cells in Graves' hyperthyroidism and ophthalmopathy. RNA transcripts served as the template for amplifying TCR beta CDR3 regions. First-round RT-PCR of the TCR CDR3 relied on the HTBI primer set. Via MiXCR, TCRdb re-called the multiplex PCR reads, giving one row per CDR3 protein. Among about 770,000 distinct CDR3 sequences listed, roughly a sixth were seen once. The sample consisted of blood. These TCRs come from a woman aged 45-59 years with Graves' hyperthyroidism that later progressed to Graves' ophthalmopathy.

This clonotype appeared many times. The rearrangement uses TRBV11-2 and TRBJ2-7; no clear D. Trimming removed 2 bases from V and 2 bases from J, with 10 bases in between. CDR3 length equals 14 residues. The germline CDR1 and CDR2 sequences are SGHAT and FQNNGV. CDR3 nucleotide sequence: TGTGCCAGCAGCTTAAGGGTCGTGCCCTACGAGCAGTACTTC. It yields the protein CASSLRVVPYEQYF.

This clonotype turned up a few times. The CDR3 region is CSASGQGRTYNEQFF. DNA for the CDR3: TGCAGTGCGAGCGGACAGGGTCGAACCTACAATGAGCAGTTCTTC. The genes are TRBV20-1 and TRBJ2-1, with 8 bases that match TRBD1. This CDR3 contains 15 residues. Per the germline V gene, CDR1 is DFQATT and CDR2 is SNEGSKA (reference sequence). V dropped 6 bases and J dropped 2; count of bases not matched to a gene: 9.

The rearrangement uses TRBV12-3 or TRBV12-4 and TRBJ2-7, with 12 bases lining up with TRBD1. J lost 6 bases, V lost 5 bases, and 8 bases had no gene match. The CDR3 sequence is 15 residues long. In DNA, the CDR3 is TGTGCCAGCAGTAGACCGGGACAGGGGGCGGTCGAGCAGTACTTC. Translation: CASSRPGQGAVEQYF.

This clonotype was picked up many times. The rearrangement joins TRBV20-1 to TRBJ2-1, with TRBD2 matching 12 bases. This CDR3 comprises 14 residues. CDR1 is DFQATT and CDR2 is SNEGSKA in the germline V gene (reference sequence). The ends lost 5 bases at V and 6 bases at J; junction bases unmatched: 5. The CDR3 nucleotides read TGCAGTGCTCGGACTAGCGGGGACTCCAATGAGCAGTTCTTC. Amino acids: CSARTSGDSNEQFF.

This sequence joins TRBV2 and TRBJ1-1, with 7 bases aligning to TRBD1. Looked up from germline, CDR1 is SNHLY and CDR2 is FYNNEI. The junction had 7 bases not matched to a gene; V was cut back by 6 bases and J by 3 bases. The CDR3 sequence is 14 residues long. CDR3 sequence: CASRESGGDTEAFF. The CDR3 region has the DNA TGTGCCAGCAGGGAGTCAGGGGGGGACACTGAAGCTTTCTTT.

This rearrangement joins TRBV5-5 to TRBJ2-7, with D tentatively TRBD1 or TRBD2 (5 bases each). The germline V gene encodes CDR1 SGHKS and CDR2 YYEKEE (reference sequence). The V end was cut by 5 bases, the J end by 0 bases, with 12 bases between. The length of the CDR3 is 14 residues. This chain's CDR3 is CASRRDGSSYEQYF. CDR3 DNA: TGTGCCAGCAGGAGGGACGGCAGCTCCTACGAGCAGTACTTC.

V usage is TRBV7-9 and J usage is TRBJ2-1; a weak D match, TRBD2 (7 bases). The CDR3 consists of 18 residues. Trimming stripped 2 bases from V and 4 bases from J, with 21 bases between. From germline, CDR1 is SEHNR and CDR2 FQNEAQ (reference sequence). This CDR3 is CASSLKARAGAPYNEQFF. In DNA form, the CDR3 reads TGTGCCAGCAGCTTAAAAGCGCGCGCGGGGGCCCCTTACAATGAGCAGTTCTTC.

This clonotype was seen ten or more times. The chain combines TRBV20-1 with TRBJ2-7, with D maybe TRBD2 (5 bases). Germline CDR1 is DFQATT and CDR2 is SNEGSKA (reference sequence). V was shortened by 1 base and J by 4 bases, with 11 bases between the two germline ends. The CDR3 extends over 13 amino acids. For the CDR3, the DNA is TGCAGTGCTAGAGGATCGGGGAAATACGAGCAGTACTTC. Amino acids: CSARGSGKYEQYF.

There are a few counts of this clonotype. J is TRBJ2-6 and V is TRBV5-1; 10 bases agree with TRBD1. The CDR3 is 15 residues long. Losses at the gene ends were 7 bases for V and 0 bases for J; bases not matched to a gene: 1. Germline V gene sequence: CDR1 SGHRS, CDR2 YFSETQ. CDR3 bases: TGCGCCAGCGGGACAGGGGCCTCTGGGGCCAACGTCCTGACTTTC. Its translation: CASGTGASGANVLTF.

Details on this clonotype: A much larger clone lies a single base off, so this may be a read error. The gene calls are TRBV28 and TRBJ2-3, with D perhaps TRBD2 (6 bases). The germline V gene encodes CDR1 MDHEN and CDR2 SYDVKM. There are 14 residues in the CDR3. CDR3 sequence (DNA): TGTGCCAGCAGTTTAACTACTAGCACAGATATGCAGTATTTT. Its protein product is CASSLTTSTDMQYF.

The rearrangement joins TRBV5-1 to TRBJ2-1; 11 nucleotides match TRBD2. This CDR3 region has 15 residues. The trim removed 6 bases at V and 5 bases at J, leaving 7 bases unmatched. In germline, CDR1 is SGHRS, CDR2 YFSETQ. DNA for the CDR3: TGCGCCAGCAACTCGGGGACTAGCGGAAACAATGAGCAGTTCTTC. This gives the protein CASNSGTSGNNEQFF. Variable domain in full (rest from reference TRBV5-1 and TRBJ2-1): KAGVTQTPRYLIKTRGQQVTLSCSPISGHRSVSWYQQTPGQGLQFLFEYFSETQRNKGNFPGRFSGRQFSNSRSEMNVSTLELGDSALYLCASNSGTSGNNEQFFGPGTRLTVL.

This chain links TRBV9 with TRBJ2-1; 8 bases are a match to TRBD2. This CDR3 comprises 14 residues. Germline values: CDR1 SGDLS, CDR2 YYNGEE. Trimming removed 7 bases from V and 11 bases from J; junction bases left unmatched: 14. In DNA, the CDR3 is TGTGCCAGCGCCGGGACTAGTTATCAGCTTAAGCAGTTCTTC. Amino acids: CASAGTSYQLKQFF.

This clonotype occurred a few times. CDR3 sequence (DNA): TGCAGTGCTCCGGGACTTTCGAGCTCCTACGAGCAGTACTTC. This translates into CSAPGLSSSYEQYF. The J gene is TRBJ2-7, the V gene TRBV20-1, with a possible D match to TRBD2 (6 bases). V lost 5 bases and J 0 bases, leaving 14 bases between the germline ends. Germline V gives CDR1 DFQATT, CDR2 SNEGSKA (reference sequence). The CDR3 is made up of 14 amino acids.

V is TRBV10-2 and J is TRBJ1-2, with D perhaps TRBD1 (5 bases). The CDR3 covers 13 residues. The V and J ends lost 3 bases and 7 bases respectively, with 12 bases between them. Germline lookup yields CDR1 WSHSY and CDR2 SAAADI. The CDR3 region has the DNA TGCGCCAGCAGTGACAGGGAGGAGTTTGGCTACACCTTC. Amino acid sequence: CASSDREEFGYTF.

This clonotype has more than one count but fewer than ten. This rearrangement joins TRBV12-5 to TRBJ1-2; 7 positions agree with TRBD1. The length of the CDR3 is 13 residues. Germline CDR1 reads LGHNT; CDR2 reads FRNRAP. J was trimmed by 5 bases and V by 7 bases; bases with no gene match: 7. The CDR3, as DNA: TGTGCTAGTGATCCGACAGGGTATTATGGCTACACCTTC. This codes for CASDPTGYYGYTF.

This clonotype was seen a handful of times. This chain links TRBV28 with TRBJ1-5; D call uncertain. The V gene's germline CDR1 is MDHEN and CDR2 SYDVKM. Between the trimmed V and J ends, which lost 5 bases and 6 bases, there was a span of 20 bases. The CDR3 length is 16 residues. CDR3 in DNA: TGTGCCAGCAGTCCTCCCGACGGTAATGGTTTTCAGCCCCAGCATTTT. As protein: CASSPPDGNGFQPQHF.

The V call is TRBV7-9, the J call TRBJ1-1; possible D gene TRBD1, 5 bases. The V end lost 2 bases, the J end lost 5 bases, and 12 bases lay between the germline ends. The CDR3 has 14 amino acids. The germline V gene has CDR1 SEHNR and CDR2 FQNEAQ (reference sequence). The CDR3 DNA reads TGTGCCAGCAGCTTACTTCACAGGATGACTGAAGCTTTCTTT. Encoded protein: CASSLLHRMTEAFF.

DNA for the CDR3: TGCGCCAGCAGCCATGGACAGGGGCAGAATGAAAAACTGTTTTTT. Translating gives CASSHGQGQNEKLFF. The rearrangement uses TRBV5-1 and TRBJ1-4; 9 bases map to TRBD1. Germline CDR1 is SGHRS and CDR2 is YFSETQ. The CDR3 length is 15 residues. Trimming at V came to 4 bases and at J to 5 bases, leaving 6 bases not matched to a gene. Combining the CDR3 with reference TRBV5-1 and TRBJ1-4 gives the whole variable domain KAGVTQTPRYLIKTRGQQVTLSCSPISGHRSVSWYQQTPGQGLQFLFEYFSETQRNKGNFPGRFSGRQFSNSRSEMNVSTLELGDSALYLCASSHGQGQNEKLFFGSGTQLSVL.

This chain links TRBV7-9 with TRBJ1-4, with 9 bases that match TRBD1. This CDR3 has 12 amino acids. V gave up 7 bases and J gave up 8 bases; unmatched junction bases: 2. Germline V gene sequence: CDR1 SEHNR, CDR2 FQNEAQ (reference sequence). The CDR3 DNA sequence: TGTGCCAGCACGACAGGGGGAGAAAAACTGTTTTTT. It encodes CASTTGGEKLFF.

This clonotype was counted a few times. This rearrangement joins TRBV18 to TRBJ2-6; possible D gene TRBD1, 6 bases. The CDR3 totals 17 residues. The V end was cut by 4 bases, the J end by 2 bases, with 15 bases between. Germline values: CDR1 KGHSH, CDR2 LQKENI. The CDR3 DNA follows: TGTGCCAGCTCACGGCTGGGGGCCGAAGCTGGGGCCAACGTCCTGACTTTC. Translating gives CASSRLGAEAGANVLTF.

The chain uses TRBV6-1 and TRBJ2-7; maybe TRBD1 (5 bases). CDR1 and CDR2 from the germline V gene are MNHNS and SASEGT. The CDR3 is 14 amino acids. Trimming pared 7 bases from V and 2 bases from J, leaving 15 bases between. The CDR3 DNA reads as TGTGCCAGCACTGGGCCCTGGACACCCTACGAGCAGTACTTC. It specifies CASTGPWTPYEQYF.

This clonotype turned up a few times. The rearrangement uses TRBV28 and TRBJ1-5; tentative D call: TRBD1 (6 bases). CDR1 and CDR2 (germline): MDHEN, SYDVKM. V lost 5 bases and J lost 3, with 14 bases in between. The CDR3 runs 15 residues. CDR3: CASSPNRALNQPQHF. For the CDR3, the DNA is TGTGCCAGCAGTCCTAACAGGGCTCTCAATCAGCCCCAGCATTTT.

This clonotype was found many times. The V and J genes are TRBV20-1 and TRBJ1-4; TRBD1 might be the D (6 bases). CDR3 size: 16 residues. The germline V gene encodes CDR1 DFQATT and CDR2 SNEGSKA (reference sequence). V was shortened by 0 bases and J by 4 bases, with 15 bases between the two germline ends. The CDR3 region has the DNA TGCAGTGCTAGAGAACCGACGGGACACCGTAATGAAAAACTGTTTTTT. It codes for CSAREPTGHRNEKLFF.

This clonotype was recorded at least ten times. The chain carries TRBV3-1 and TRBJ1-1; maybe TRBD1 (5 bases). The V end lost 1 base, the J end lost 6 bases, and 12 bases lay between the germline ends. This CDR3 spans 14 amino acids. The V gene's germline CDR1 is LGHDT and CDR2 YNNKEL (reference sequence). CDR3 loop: CASSQVRGDPEAFF. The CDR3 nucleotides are TGTGCCAGCAGCCAAGTACGGGGCGACCCTGAAGCTTTCTTT.

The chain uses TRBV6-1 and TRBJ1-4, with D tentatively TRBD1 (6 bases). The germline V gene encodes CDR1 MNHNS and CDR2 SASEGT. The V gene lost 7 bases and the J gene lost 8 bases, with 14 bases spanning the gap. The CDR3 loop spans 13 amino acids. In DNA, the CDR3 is TGTGCCAGCAAGAAACAGGGTGGCGAAAAACTGTTTTTT. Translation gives CASKKQGGEKLFF.

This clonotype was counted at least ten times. The CDR3 spells CASSPNQGARYGYTF. The DNA of the CDR3 is TGTGCCAGCAGTCCCAACCAGGGCGCGAGATATGGCTACACCTTC. V gene TRBV12-3 or TRBV12-4 combines with J gene TRBJ1-2; D might be TRBD1 (5 bases). This CDR3 spans 15 amino acids. V lost 5 bases to trimming and J lost 5 bases, with 18 bases between them.

Here the CDR3 DNA reads TGCAGTGCTAGAGAGACGGGGGTGAGGGAGACCCAGTACTTC. The encoded protein is CSARETGVRETQYF. The chain is built from TRBV20-1 and TRBJ2-5; a weak D match, TRBD2 (6 bases). CDR3 length equals 14 residues. Germline lookup yields CDR1 DFQATT and CDR2 SNEGSKA (reference sequence). Trimming took 0 bases from V and 5 from J, leaving 13 bases between them.

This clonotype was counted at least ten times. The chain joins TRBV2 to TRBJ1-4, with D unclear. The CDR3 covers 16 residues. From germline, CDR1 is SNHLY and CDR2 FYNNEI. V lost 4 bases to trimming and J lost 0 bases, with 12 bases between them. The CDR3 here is CASSGGHLATNEKLFF. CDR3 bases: TGTGCCAGCAGTGGCGGGCACCTAGCAACTAATGAAAAACTGTTTTTT.

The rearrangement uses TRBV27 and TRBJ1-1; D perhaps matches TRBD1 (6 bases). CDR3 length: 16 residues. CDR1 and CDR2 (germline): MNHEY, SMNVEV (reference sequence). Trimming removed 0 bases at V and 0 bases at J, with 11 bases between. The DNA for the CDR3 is TGTGCCAGCAGTTTATCCCCGGACAGCCTGAACACTGAAGCTTTCTTT. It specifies CASSLSPDSLNTEAFF.

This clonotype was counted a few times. The CDR3 is CSANEGAIAGRYTF. DNA for the CDR3: TGCAGTGCTAACGAGGGGGCAATCGCGGGACGCTACACCTTC. The chain employs TRBV20-1 and TRBJ1-2; TRBD1 agrees at 7 bases. This CDR3 comprises 14 residues. Germline V gives CDR1 DFQATT, CDR2 SNEGSKA (reference sequence). V was clipped by 4 bases and J by 9 bases; unmatched bases: 14.

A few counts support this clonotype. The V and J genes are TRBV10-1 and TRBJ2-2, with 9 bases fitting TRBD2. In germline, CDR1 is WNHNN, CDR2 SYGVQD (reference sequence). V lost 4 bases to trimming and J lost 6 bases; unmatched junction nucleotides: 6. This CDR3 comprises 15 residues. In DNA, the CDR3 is TGCGCCAGCAGTGGTGTTAGCGGGGGCTCCGGGGAGCTGTTTTTT. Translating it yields CASSGVSGGSGELFF.